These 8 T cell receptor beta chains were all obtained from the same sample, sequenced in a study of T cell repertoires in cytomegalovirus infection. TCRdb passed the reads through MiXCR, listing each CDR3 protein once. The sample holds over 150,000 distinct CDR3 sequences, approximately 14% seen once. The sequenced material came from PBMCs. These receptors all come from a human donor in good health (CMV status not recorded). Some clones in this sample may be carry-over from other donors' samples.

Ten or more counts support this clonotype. The CDR3 sequence is CASSLEASGSYNEQFF. The CDR3 nucleotides are TGTGCCAGCAGCTTAGAAGCTAGCGGCTCCTACAATGAGCAGTTCTTC. The rearrangement links TRBV7-6 to TRBJ2-1; 7 bases line up with TRBD2. This CDR3 has 16 residues. The germline V gene has CDR1 SGHVS and CDR2 FNYEAQ. V lost 1 base to trimming and J lost 0 bases; unmatched junction nucleotides: 3.

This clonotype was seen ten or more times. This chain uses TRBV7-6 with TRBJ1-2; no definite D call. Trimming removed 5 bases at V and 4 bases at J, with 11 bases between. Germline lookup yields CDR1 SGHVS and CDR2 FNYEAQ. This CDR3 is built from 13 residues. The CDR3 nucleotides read TGTGCCAGCAGCCAAAGCCAAGGCTATGGCTACACCTTC. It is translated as CASSQSQGYGYTF.

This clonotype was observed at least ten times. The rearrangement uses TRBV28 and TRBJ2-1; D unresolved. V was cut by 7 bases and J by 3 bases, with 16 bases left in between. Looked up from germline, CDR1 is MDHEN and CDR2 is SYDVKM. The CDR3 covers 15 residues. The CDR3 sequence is CASTPTLVGYNEQFF. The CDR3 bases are TGTGCCAGCACCCCCACCCTAGTTGGCTACAATGAGCAGTTCTTC. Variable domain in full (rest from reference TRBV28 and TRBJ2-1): DVKVTQSSRYLVKRTGEKVFLECVQDMDHENMFWYRQDPGLGLRLIYFSYDVKMKEKGDIPEGYSVSREKKERFSLILESASTNQTSMYLCASTPTLVGYNEQFFGPGTRLTVL.

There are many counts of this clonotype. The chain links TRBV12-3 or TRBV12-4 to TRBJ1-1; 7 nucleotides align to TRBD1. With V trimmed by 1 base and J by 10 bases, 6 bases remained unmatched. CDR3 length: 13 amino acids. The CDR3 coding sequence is TGTGCCAGCAGTTTAGAGACAGGGATTCGAGCTTTCTTT. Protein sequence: CASSLETGIRAFF.

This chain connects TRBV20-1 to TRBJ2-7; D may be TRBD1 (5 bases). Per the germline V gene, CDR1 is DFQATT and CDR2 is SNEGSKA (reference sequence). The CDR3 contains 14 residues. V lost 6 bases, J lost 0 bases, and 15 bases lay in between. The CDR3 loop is CSARGHASSYEQYF. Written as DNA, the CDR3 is TGCAGTGCACGTGGACACGCCAGCTCCTACGAGCAGTACTTC.

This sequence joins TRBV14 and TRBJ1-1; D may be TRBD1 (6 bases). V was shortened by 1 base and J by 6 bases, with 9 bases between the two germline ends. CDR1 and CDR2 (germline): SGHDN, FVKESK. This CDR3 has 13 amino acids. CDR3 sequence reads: CASSQAGVAEAFF. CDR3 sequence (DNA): TGTGCCAGCAGCCAAGCAGGGGTGGCTGAAGCTTTCTTT.

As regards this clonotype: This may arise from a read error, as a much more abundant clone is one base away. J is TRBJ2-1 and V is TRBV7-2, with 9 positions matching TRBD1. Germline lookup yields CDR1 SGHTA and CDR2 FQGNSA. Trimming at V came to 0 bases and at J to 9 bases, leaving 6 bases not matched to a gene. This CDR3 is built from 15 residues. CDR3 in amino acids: CASSLAFATGGEQFF. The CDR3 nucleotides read TGTGCCAGCAGCTTAGCCTTCGCGACAGGGGGTGAGCAGTTCTTC.

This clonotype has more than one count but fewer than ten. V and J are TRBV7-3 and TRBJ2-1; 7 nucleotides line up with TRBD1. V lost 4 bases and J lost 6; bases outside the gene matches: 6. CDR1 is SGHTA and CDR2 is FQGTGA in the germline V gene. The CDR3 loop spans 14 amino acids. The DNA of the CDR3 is TGTGCCAGCAGCTACGATGCAGGGGGCAATGAGCAGTTCTTC. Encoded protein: CASSYDAGGNEQFF. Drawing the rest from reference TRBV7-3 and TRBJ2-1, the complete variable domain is GAGVSQTPSNKVTEKGKYVELRCDPISGHTALYWYRQSLGQGPEFLIYFQGTGAADDSGLPNDRFFAVRPEGSVSTLKIQRTERGDSAVYLCASSYDAGGNEQFFGPGTRLTVL.